The 28 T cell receptor beta chains presented below share a single source sample, sequenced in a study of T cells in Graves' hyperthyroidism and ophthalmopathy. Amplification of TCR beta CDR3 regions was performed using RNA transcripts as template. The TCR CDR3 was amplified in a first-round RT-PCR using the HTBI primer set. MiXCR, applied by TCRdb to the multiplex PCR reads, yields one record per CDR3 protein. In the table there are about 840,000 distinct CDR3 sequences, 38% of which are singletons. Material: blood. These receptors originate from a man aged 18-30 years with Graves' hyperthyroidism.

This sequence joins TRBV6-5 and TRBJ2-7, with 9 nucleotides matching TRBD1. After removal of 2 bases from V and 6 bases from J, the junction contained 5 bases not matched to a gene. CDR3 length equals 14 residues. CDR1 is MNHEY and CDR2 is SVGAGI in the germline V gene. The CDR3 spells CASSYGTGIGEQYF. The CDR3, as DNA: TGTGCCAGCAGTTACGGGACAGGGATCGGCGAGCAGTACTTC.

The genes are TRBV20-1 and TRBJ1-1, with D maybe TRBD1 (5 bases). V was clipped by 3 bases and J by 1 base, with 12 bases between them. The length of the CDR3 is 14 residues. Germline lookup yields CDR1 DFQATT and CDR2 SNEGSKA (reference sequence). The CDR3 sequence is CSASGWGGNTEAFF. The CDR3 coding sequence is TGCAGTGCTAGTGGGTGGGGGGGGAACACTGAAGCTTTCTTT.

The rearrangement links TRBV2 to TRBJ2-7; D perhaps matches TRBD2 (5 bases). The V gene's germline CDR1 is SNHLY and CDR2 FYNNEI. The CDR3 spans 15 residues. V lost 5 bases and J 2 bases, leaving 16 bases between the germline ends. The CDR3 region is CASSLRGLATYEQYF. The CDR3 DNA sequence: TGTGCCAGCAGTTTAAGAGGTTTAGCGACCTACGAGCAGTACTTC.

This chain links TRBV20-1 with TRBJ2-7, with D perhaps TRBD1 (5 bases). The germline V gene encodes CDR1 DFQATT and CDR2 SNEGSKA (reference sequence). The ends were cut back, 7 bases at V and 7 bases at J, with 20 bases in the middle. CDR3 length: 13 amino acids. The CDR3 DNA sequence: TGCAGTGTCCCCCCAAAAGGGGAAGGAGAGCAGTACTTC. Translated, it gives CSVPPKGEGEQYF.

This clonotype occurred many times. This rearrangement joins TRBV5-1 to TRBJ1-4, with TRBD1 as a possible D gene (6 bases). Trimming took off 0 bases at V and 8 bases at J, with 11 bases between the two ends. Germline lookup yields CDR1 SGHRS and CDR2 YFSETQ. CDR3 length equals 14 residues. The CDR3 is CASSLAGAGEKLFF. In nucleotides, the CDR3 is TGCGCCAGCAGCTTGGCAGGGGCGGGGGAAAAACTGTTTTTT.

This clonotype showed up just a few times. V usage is TRBV29-1 and J usage is TRBJ2-2, with 7 bases lining up with TRBD1. Germline loops: CDR1 SQVTM, CDR2 ANQGSEA. The trim removed 6 bases at V and 1 base at J, leaving 2 bases unmatched. The CDR3 runs to 13 residues. The CDR3 protein is CSVTGENTGELFF. As DNA, the CDR3 is TGCAGCGTCACAGGGGAGAACACCGGGGAGCTGTTTTTT.

The rearrangement joins TRBV19 to TRBJ2-7; the D gene is possibly TRBD1 (6 bases). The CDR3 contains 14 residues. The V gene's germline CDR1 is LNHDA and CDR2 SQIVND (reference sequence). Trimming pared 4 bases from V and 0 bases from J, leaving 10 bases between. The CDR3 coding sequence is TGTGCCAGTAGTAGACAGGAGAGCTCCTACGAGCAGTACTTC. It specifies CASSRQESSYEQYF.

This clonotype was picked up many times. The chain couples TRBV20-1 to TRBJ1-6; 8 positions match TRBD1. The trim removed 2 bases at V and 10 bases at J, leaving 7 bases unmatched. Germline loops: CDR1 DFQATT, CDR2 SNEGSKA (reference sequence). The CDR3 spans 14 residues. CDR3 DNA: TGCAGTGCTAGACTTGGGACAGGAAGGTCACCCCTCCACTTT. It translates to CSARLGTGRSPLHF.

Worth noting for this clonotype: A much more abundant neighbour one base away suggests this may be a read error. The chain has TRBV5-1 and TRBJ2-7, with D possibly matching TRBD1 (6 bases). Looked up from germline, CDR1 is SGHRS and CDR2 is YFSETQ. There are 19 residues in the CDR3. The DNA of the CDR3 is TGCGCCGGCAGCTTGGACCCATCTTCGGCCACAGGGTTTTTGAGCGAGCAGTACTTC. It is translated as CAGSLDPSSATGFLSEQYF. Full variable domain (remainder filled in from reference TRBV5-1 and TRBJ2-7): KAGVTQTPRYLIKTRGQQVTLSCSPISGHRSVSWYQQTPGQGLQFLFEYFSETQRNKGNFPGRFSGRQFSNSRSEMNVSTLELGDSALYLCAGSLDPSSATGFLSEQYFGPGTRLTVT.

The chain combines TRBV29-1 with TRBJ1-4; maybe TRBD1 (6 bases). V shed 5 bases and J shed 0 bases, with 10 bases lying between them. Looked up from germline, CDR1 is SQVTM and CDR2 is ANQGSEA. The CDR3 spans 14 residues. The CDR3 spells CSVTGQSTNEKLFF. CDR3 bases: TGCAGCGTTACCGGACAGTCAACTAATGAAAAACTGTTTTTT.

As to this clonotype: Given a much more abundant clone one base away, this may be a read error. The chain is built from TRBV15 and TRBJ2-7; 7 bases are shared with TRBD2. The germline V gene has CDR1 LNHNV and CDR2 YYDKDF (reference sequence). This CDR3 has 15 residues. Trimming at V came to 1 base and at J to 4 bases, leaving 7 bases not matched to a gene. CDR3 amino acids: CATSRGRAGAYEQYF. CDR3 DNA: TGTGCCACCAGCAGAGGTCGGGCGGGAGCTTACGAGCAGTACTTC.

The CDR3 sequence: CAISGRAGEETQYF. The CDR3 DNA reads as TGTGCCATCAGTGGGAGAGCGGGAGAAGAGACCCAGTACTTC. The gene calls are TRBV10-3 and TRBJ2-5; 8 bases are shared with TRBD2. The germline V gene encodes CDR1 ENHRY and CDR2 SYGVKD. The junction had 4 bases not matched to a gene; V was cut back by 4 bases and J by 3 bases. This CDR3 is built from 14 residues.

This clonotype was seen at least ten times. The chain employs TRBV2 and TRBJ2-7, with 9 bases identical to TRBD1. This CDR3 has 12 amino acids. CDR1 SNHLY and CDR2 FYNNEI come from the germline V gene. Trimming took 6 bases from V and 5 from J; bases not matched to a gene: 2. In DNA form, the CDR3 reads TGTGCCAGCAGGGGACAGGGTAACGAGCAGTACTTC. It is translated as CASRGQGNEQYF.

V and J are TRBV20-1 and TRBJ2-7; 7 bases are a match to TRBD2. V shed 6 bases, J shed 3 bases, and the junction held 8 bases outside the gene matches. The CDR3 is 13 residues long. The germline V gene has CDR1 DFQATT and CDR2 SNEGSKA (reference sequence). The CDR3: CSARPAGDYEQYF. CDR3 in DNA: TGCAGTGCGCGTCCCGCGGGAGACTACGAGCAGTACTTC.

A few counts support this clonotype. The chain has TRBV7-2 and TRBJ2-5; 8 bases are shared with TRBD2. The germline gives CDR1 SGHTA, CDR2 FQGNSA. The CDR3 extends over 16 amino acids. Germline trimming cut 0 bases from V and 0 bases from J; bases unmatched to any gene: 3. The CDR3 coding sequence is TGTGCCAGCAGCTTAGCGATAGCGGGATACCAAGAGACCCAGTACTTC. Its protein product is CASSLAIAGYQETQYF. The whole variable domain, remainder taken from reference TRBV7-2 and TRBJ2-5, is GAGVSQSPSNKVTEKGKDVELRCDPISGHTALYWYRQSLGQGLEFLIYFQGNSAPDKSGLPSDRFSAERTGGSVSTLTIQRTQQEDSAVYLCASSLAIAGYQETQYFGPGTRLLVL.

The CDR3 coding sequence is TGTGCCAGCAGCTTATATGTGACAGGAGGGGACGAGACCCAGTACTTC. This translates into CASSLYVTGGDETQYF. The gene calls are TRBV11-1 and TRBJ2-5; D may match TRBD1 or TRBD2 (6 bases each). The V end lost 2 bases, the J end lost 5 bases, and 18 bases lay between the germline ends. CDR3 length: 16 residues. Per germline, CDR1 SGHAT and CDR2 FQDESV (reference sequence). The full variable domain, its missing parts supplied by reference TRBV11-1 and TRBJ2-5, is EAEVAQSPRYKITEKSQAVAFWCDPISGHATLYWYRQILGQGPELLVQFQDESVVDDSQLPKDRFSAERLKGVDSTLKIQPAELGDSAMYLCASSLYVTGGDETQYFGPGTRLLVL.

This clonotype was observed many times. This chain uses TRBV20-1 with TRBJ1-1; TRBD1 agrees at 7 bases. Trimming removed 2 bases from V and 1 base from J; junction bases left unmatched: 4. CDR3 length: 14 residues. Germline CDR1 reads DFQATT; CDR2 reads SNEGSKA (reference sequence). For the CDR3, the DNA is TGCAGTGCTAGATCGGGACAGACGAACACTGAAGCTTTCTTT. Protein: CSARSGQTNTEAFF.

This clonotype was found many times. The chain's CDR3 is CSTTGTRLYEQYF. DNA of the CDR3: TGCAGTACCACCGGGACACGTCTCTACGAGCAGTACTTC. The J gene is TRBJ2-7, the V gene TRBV20-1; D may be TRBD1 (6 bases). Germline CDR1 reads DFQATT; CDR2 reads SNEGSKA (reference sequence). The CDR3 runs to 13 residues. The ends were cut back, 8 bases at V and 3 bases at J, with 17 bases in the middle.

The chain joins TRBV25-1 to TRBJ2-7, with TRBD2 as a possible D gene (6 bases). With 8 bases removed from V and 3 bases from J, the gap between germline ends came to 14 bases. This CDR3 spans 13 amino acids. The germline CDR1 and CDR2 sequences are MGHDK and SYGVNS. The CDR3 DNA reads TGTGCCAGCTTGACTAGATCCCTCTACGAGCAGTACTTC. This encodes CASLTRSLYEQYF.

The J gene is TRBJ2-6, the V gene TRBV5-1; 10 positions agree with TRBD1. The CDR3 covers 14 residues. Germline V gene lookup returns CDR1 SGHRS and CDR2 YFSETQ. Trimming took 3 bases from V and 9 from J; bases not matched to a gene: 3. The CDR3 spells CASSWRDRGNVLTF. The CDR3 nucleotides are TGCGCCAGCAGCTGGAGGGACAGGGGCAACGTCCTGACTTTC.

This clonotype was seen a few times. This chain links TRBV6-5 with TRBJ1-1, with D possibly TRBD1 on 5 matching bases. This CDR3 has 13 amino acids. The ends were cut back, 2 bases at V and 10 bases at J, with 14 bases in the middle. Per the germline V gene, CDR1 is MNHEY and CDR2 is SVGAGI. This CDR3 is CASSYGPRGLAFF. In DNA form, the CDR3 reads TGTGCCAGCAGTTACGGGCCGAGGGGTCTAGCTTTCTTT.

The CDR3 nucleotides read TGCAGTATCGTCCTGGAGAGATACAGCAATCAGCCCCAGCATTTT. Encoded protein: CSIVLERYSNQPQHF. The chain combines TRBV29-1 with TRBJ1-5; D gene uncertain. Looked up from germline, CDR1 is SQVTM and CDR2 is ANQGSEA. The CDR3 contains 15 residues.

There are a few counts of this clonotype. This chain connects TRBV5-5 to TRBJ1-3; tentative D call: TRBD1 (6 bases). The V and J ends lost 4 bases and 4 bases respectively, with 15 bases between them. CDR3 size: 15 residues. CDR1 and CDR2 from the germline V gene are SGHKS and YYEKEE (reference sequence). The CDR3 DNA follows: TGTGCCAGCAGCCCAGACGACAGGATAGGAAACACCATATATTTT. It translates to CASSPDDRIGNTIYF.

This clonotype was seen more than once but under ten times. The chain's CDR3 is CASSPPGGMEAFF. As DNA, the CDR3 is TGTGCCAGCAGCCCACCGGGAGGGATGGAAGCTTTCTTT. This chain links TRBV9 with TRBJ1-1; D not certain. The CDR3 consists of 13 residues. Germline V gene sequence: CDR1 SGDLS, CDR2 YYNGEE. Trimming pared 4 bases from V and 8 bases from J, leaving 15 bases between.

The CDR3 loop is CASSLDPALTSGSSYEQYF. The CDR3 nucleotides read TGTGCCAGCAGCTTAGATCCCGCCCTGACTAGCGGGAGCTCCTACGAGCAGTACTTC. The chain combines TRBV7-2 with TRBJ2-7; TRBD2 agrees at 12 bases. V trimming: 1 base; J trimming: 0 bases; junction bases outside the gene matches: 10. Per the germline V gene, CDR1 is SGHTA and CDR2 is FQGNSA. CDR3 length equals 19 residues.

The chain uses TRBV2 and TRBJ1-6; no firm D call. The ends were cut back, 6 bases at V and 11 bases at J, with 8 bases in the middle. The germline CDR1 and CDR2 sequences are SNHLY and FYNNEI. The CDR3 is 11 residues long. CDR3 nucleotides: TGTGCCAGCAGCGCCCCGCCACCCCTCCACTTT. Translation: CASSAPPPLHF.

The chain uses TRBV7-9 and TRBJ2-5; D not certain. V lost 5 bases and J lost 1, with 14 bases in between. Germline lookup yields CDR1 SEHNR and CDR2 FQNEAQ (reference sequence). This CDR3 contains 15 residues. The CDR3 coding sequence is TGTGCCAGCAGCCAAGAACGGACCACCCAAGAGACCCAGTACTTC. The encoded protein is CASSQERTTQETQYF.

Worth noting for this clonotype: This clone may be a read error of a much larger clone one base away. Likely a read error: the CDR3 ends without its conserved phenylalanine or tryptophan. The chain joins TRBV7-3 to TRBJ1-1, with no clear D. The germline gives CDR1 SGHTA, CDR2 FQGTGA. This CDR3 has 15 residues. V lost 5 bases to trimming and J lost 6 bases, with 19 bases between them. The CDR3 loop reads CASSVNPRRGPEAFL. Written as DNA, the CDR3 is TGTGCCAGCAGCGTCAACCCCCGTCGAGGACCTGAAGCTTTCCTT.